This T cell receptor (beta chain) was obtained from a study of response to subunit inactivated influenza vaccine. Study results and caveats: After each seasonal influenza vaccination, few new T cells are recruited, the authors suggested.

TCRdb redid the calling of the RT-PCR reads with MiXCR, one entry per CDR3 protein. The sample contains about 700,000 distinct CDR3 sequences, 15% to 19% of which appear only once. The length of the CDR3 is 19 residues. Germline V CDR1 and CDR2: LGHDT, YNNKEL (reference sequence). This clonotype appeared once. Its target is unknown. The chain couples TRBV3-1 to TRBJ2-6; D is possibly TRBD2 (6 bases). The sample consisted of PBMCs from blood, taken 12 days after vaccination. This clonotype was obtained from a man aged 50-60 years who received an inactivated influenza vaccine. The CDR3 sequence: CTFSLAGWGVRSGANVLTF. The CDR3 DNA reads as TGTACCTTCAGTTTAGCCGGCTGGGGGGTCAGGTCTGGGGCCAACGTCCTGACTTTC.